A single sample is the source of the 20 T cell receptor delta chains below, sequenced in a study of γδ T cells in repeated Plasmodium falciparum infection. TCRdb re-called the multiplex PCR reads using CATT. Found here are 75,000 to 95,000 delta-chain clones, 0.85% to 1% of them singletons; the top ten hold nearly 10%. Vgamma9/Vdelta2+ and Vdelta2-negative gammadelta T cells were flow-sorted from PBMC for bulk sequencing. The sequenced material came from gamma-delta T cells from blood. Receptors originate from a pool of human donors (malaria-infected and uninfected, not separated).

There are many counts of this clone. The chain has TRDV2 and TRDJ1, with 13 bases lining up with TRDD3. Unmatched junction bases numbered 14, after V lost 9 bases and J lost 8 bases. This CDR3 is 15 amino acids long. The germline CDR1 and CDR2 sequences are GEAIGNYY and EKD. Written as DNA, the CDR3 is TGTGCCCATCTGACCTACTGGGGGATACGGAAAAAACTCATCTTT. This sequence encodes CAHLTYWGIRKKLIF.

This clone was observed a few times. The protein that TCRdb holds for this DNA derives from a much larger clone and differs from the translated DNA at residue 13, which likely indicates a read error; the protein shown here is translated from the DNA. This rearrangement joins TRDV2 to TRDJ1; D is unclear. CDR1 and CDR2 from the germline V gene are GEAIGNYY and EKD. The CDR3 runs 16 residues. The CDR3 here is CACDTIGVGRNDRLIF. CDR3 DNA sequence: TGTGCCTGTGACACCATCGGGGTAGGACGGAACGATAGACTCATCTTT.

This clone was detected a few times. TCRdb shows a much larger clone's protein in place of this DNA's translation, and the two differ at residue 14, likely through a read error; the protein shown is translated from the DNA. The rearrangement links TRDV2 to TRDJ1; 13 bases match TRDD3. The J gene, not given by TCRdb, was assigned here from a germline match of the nucleotide sequence. There are 20 residues in the CDR3. Germline trimming cut 3 bases from V and 7 bases from J; bases unmatched to any gene: 22. Germline CDR1 GEAIGNYY, CDR2 EKD. CDR3 nucleotides: TGTGCCTGTGACCGTAATACTGGGGGATACGCTGAGAGGAGTTGCGGTAAACTCATCTTT. This encodes CACDRNTGGYAERSCGKLIF.

This clone was seen a few times. This DNA's translation and the protein TCRdb lists, from a much larger clone, do not match at residue 5, likely due to a read error; the protein shown is translated from the DNA. The chain employs TRDV2 and TRDJ1; tentatively, D is TRDD2 or TRDD3 (6 bases each). Since TCRdb gives no J gene, matching the DNA to germline was used here to assign it. This CDR3 is 19 amino acids long. Trimming left V 2 bases short and J 0 bases short, with 24 bases between. CDR1 and CDR2 from the germline V gene are GEAIGNYY and EKD. The chain's CDR3 is CACDMGSYTGLLYTDKLIF. The CDR3 nucleotides are TGTGCCTGTGACATGGGATCCTACACTGGGCTACTTTACACCGATAAACTCATCTTT.

Points on this clone: The protein in TCRdb stems from a much larger clone and differs at residue 4 from this DNA's translation, likely a read error; here the protein is translated from the DNA. The V call is TRDV1, the J call TRDJ1, with 13 nucleotides matching TRDD3. The V and J ends lost 7 bases and 8 bases, in that order; junction bases with no gene match: 22. Germline V gene data show CDR1 as TSWWSYY and CDR2 as QGS. The CDR3 extends over 19 amino acids. This CDR3 reads CALEDPWSGTGGYGVKLIF. CDR3 in DNA: TGTGCTCTTGAGGATCCGTGGTCGGGTACTGGGGGATACGGCGTAAAACTCATCTTT.

This clone was recorded a few times. A far more abundant clone sits one base away, making this likely a read error. This sample also contains other DNA sequences that code for the same CDR3. The chain is built from TRDV1 and TRDJ1; D possibly corresponds to TRDD3 (6 bases). The ends were cut back, 2 bases at V and 8 bases at J, with 27 bases in the middle. CDR1 and CDR2 (germline): TSWWSYY, QGS. The CDR3 runs to 18 residues. This CDR3 is CALGETRTGGYLSTKLIF. CDR3 in DNA: TGTGCTCTTGGGGAAACTAGGACTGGAGGATACCTATCGACAAAACTCATCTTT.

As for this clone: This likely reflects a read error, since a far larger clone is one base away. Other DNA sequences in the same sample also yield this CDR3. The chain combines TRDV3 with TRDJ1; D is ambiguous. Trimming removed 2 bases at V and 2 bases at J, with 21 bases between. The CDR3 spans 16 residues. The germline CDR1 and CDR2 sequences are TVYSNPD and GDNSRS (reference sequence). CDR3 DNA: TGTGCCTTTCGTCTGGCAGGCTGGCAACTTACCGATAAACTCATCTTT. As protein: CAFRLAGWQLTDKLIF.

Regarding this clone: TCRdb attributes to this sequence the protein of a much larger clone, which differs from the DNA translation at residue 3; a read error is likely, and the protein displayed is translated from the DNA. This chain uses TRDV2 with TRDJ1; 8 bases agree with TRDD3. Per the germline V gene, CDR1 is GEAIGNYY and CDR2 is EKD. The CDR3 is made up of 23 amino acids. CDR3 residues: CARDSEGDKREVLGSSRTDKLIF. The CDR3 nucleotides are TGTGCCCGTGACTCTGAGGGGGATAAAAGAGAGGTTTTGGGATCTAGTCGTACCGATAAACTCATCTTT.

This clone was detected ten times or more. This likely reflects a read error, since a far larger clone is one base away. The same CDR3 arises from other DNA sequences in this sample as well. The rearrangement uses TRDV1 and TRDJ1, with 7 bases identical to TRDD3. The CDR3 is made up of 19 amino acids. The V gene's germline CDR1 is TSWWSYY and CDR2 QGS. V lost 3 bases and J lost 0; bases outside the gene matches: 16. CDR3 in amino acids: CALGDLYHYRGGYTDKLIF. CDR3 sequence (DNA): TGTGCTCTTGGGGACCTCTACCACTACCGCGGGGGATACACCGATAAACTCATCTTT.

This clone was observed a handful of times. With a far larger clone one base away, a read error is the likely cause. The same CDR3 is also encoded by other DNA sequences in this sample. The chain links TRDV2 to TRDJ3, with TRDD3 matching over 8 bases. The J gene comes from matching the DNA to germline here; TCRdb lacks it. The CDR3 runs to 19 residues. The J segment lost 1 base and the V segment lost 0 bases, leaving 7 bases of the junction unmatched. Germline values: CDR1 GEAIGNYY, CDR2 EKD. CDR3 in amino acids: CACDTVLGDYSWDTRQMFF. The CDR3 DNA is TGTGCCTGTGACACCGTGCTGGGGGACTATTCCTGGGACACCCGACAGATGTTTTTC.

The sample holds many counts of this clone. TCRdb's entry gives the protein of a much larger clone, which mismatches this DNA's translation at residue 5, likely from a read error; the protein reported here is translated from the DNA. The J gene is TRDJ1, the V gene TRDV2; 12 nucleotides align to TRDD3. Trimming at V came to 3 bases and at J to 1 base, leaving 8 bases not matched to a gene. The CDR3 loop spans 17 amino acids. Per the germline V gene, CDR1 is GEAIGNYY and CDR2 is EKD. The CDR3 spells CACDPLVLGDTTDKLIF. The CDR3 DNA reads as TGTGCCTGTGACCCCTTAGTACTGGGGGATACCACCGATAAACTCATCTTT.

This clone came up many times. A much larger clone lies one base from this, so it may be a read error. This chain uses TRDV2 with TRDJ1; 9 bases match TRDD3. Matching the DNA to germline supplied the J gene, which TCRdb does not give. The CDR3 is made up of 19 amino acids. Germline values: CDR1 GEAIGNYY, CDR2 EKD. The CDR3 protein is CACDTVSTGGPQYTDKLIF. The DNA of the CDR3 is TGTGCCTGCGACACCGTAAGTACTGGGGGACCACAGTACACCGATAAACTCATCTTT.

With respect to this clone: A far larger clone is one base from this, pointing to a likely read error. Other DNA sequences in the same sample also yield this CDR3. The chain carries TRDV2 and TRDJ1, with 13 bases that match TRDD3. No J gene is reported in TCRdb; it was inferred here by comparing the DNA with germline. The CDR3 consists of 16 residues. The V segment lost 7 bases and the J segment 4 bases; nucleotides outside the gene matches: 11. The germline V gene has CDR1 GEAIGNYY and CDR2 EKD. The CDR3 sequence: CACDLLGDTRSDKLIF. Written as DNA, the CDR3 is TGTGCCTGCGACCTACTGGGGGATACGCGGAGCGATAAACTCATCTTT.

This clone appeared many times. The amino acid sequence in TCRdb belongs to a much larger clone and departs from this DNA's translation at residue 16, likely a sequencing read error; the sequence shown is translated from the DNA. The chain recombines TRDV2 with TRDJ1; 10 nucleotides align to TRDD3. As TCRdb names no J gene, one was assigned here on the basis of a DNA match to germline. The length of the CDR3 is 19 residues. Germline CDR1 is GEAIGNYY and CDR2 is EKD. CDR3 in DNA: TGTGCCTGTGACACCGTCATGGGGACTGGGGGATTCGCCACCGATAGACTCATCTTT. It yields the protein CACDTVMGTGGFATDRLIF.

This clone was seen a handful of times. A far larger clone is just one base off, so this is likely a read error. The genes are TRDV2 and TRDJ1; 7 bases align to TRDD3. The J gene was not available in TCRdb and was assigned here by matching the DNA to germline segments. This CDR3 spans 15 amino acids. Germline CDR1 and CDR2: GEAIGNYY and EKD. The CDR3 nucleotides are TGCGCCTGTGACACGAACTCTGGGGGGATCGATAAACTCATCTTT. It encodes CACDTNSGGIDKLIF.

Points on this clone: A read error likely explains why the TCRdb protein, taken from a much larger clone, differs from this DNA's translation at residue 8; the protein shown is translated from the DNA. The rearrangement joins TRDV2 to TRDJ1, with TRDD3 matching over 8 bases. TCRdb offers no J gene call, so here the DNA was matched to germline to obtain one. The CDR3 has 16 residues. V lost 2 bases to trimming and J lost 1 base; unmatched junction nucleotides: 8. Germline CDR1 GEAIGNYY, CDR2 EKD. The CDR3 spells CACDILGVTLTDKLIF. The CDR3 DNA is TGTGCCTGTGACATACTGGGGGTTACGCTCACCGATAAACTCATCTTT.

This clone came up many times. One base away lies a much larger clone, so this may be a sequencing read error. Other nucleotide sequences in the sample specify the same CDR3. V gene TRDV2 combines with J gene TRDJ1, with 8 bases that match TRDD3. Germline V gene data show CDR1 as GEAIGNYY and CDR2 as EKD. The CDR3 spans 14 residues. This CDR3 reads CACDPWGNTDKLIF. CDR3 DNA sequence: TGTGCCTGTGATCCCTGGGGGAACACCGACAAACTCATCTTT.

This clone was seen more than once but under ten times. The TCRdb protein, from a much larger clone, departs from this DNA's translation at residue 14, likely by read error; the protein shown derives from the DNA. This rearrangement joins TRDV2 to TRDJ1, with 8 bases fitting TRDD3. The J gene, missing from TCRdb, was assigned here through DNA to germline matching. The germline V gene encodes CDR1 GEAIGNYY and CDR2 EKD. CDR3 length: 17 residues. CDR3 sequence (DNA): TGTGCCTTTACCCTGACTGGGGGTTCTCAGTACACCGATAGACTCATCTTT. It encodes CAFTLTGGSQYTDRLIF.

This clone was recorded a few times. TCRdb shows a much larger clone's protein in place of this DNA's translation, and the two differ at residue 6, likely through a read error; the protein shown is translated from the DNA. The chain carries TRDV1 and TRDJ1; TRDD3 agrees at 8 bases. The J gene, not given by TCRdb, was assigned here from a germline match of the nucleotide sequence. The CDR3 has 19 residues. V lost 1 base to trimming and J lost 2 bases; unmatched junction nucleotides: 15. The germline V gene has CDR1 TSWWSYY and CDR2 QGS. CDR3 residues: CALGEPSGGLARETDKLIF. The DNA for the CDR3 is TGTGCTCTTGGGGAACCTTCTGGGGGACTAGCCCGGGAGACCGATAAACTCATCTTT.

This clone was recorded at least ten times. The protein recorded in TCRdb matches a much larger clone and deviates from this DNA's translation at residue 6, suggesting a read error; the protein here is obtained by translating the DNA. V gene TRDV1 combines with J gene TRDJ1; 9 nucleotides align to TRDD3. With 2 bases clipped from V and 11 bases from J, the junction kept 9 bases outside the gene matches. CDR3 length: 14 residues. The germline V gene encodes CDR1 TSWWSYY and CDR2 QGS. The CDR3 DNA follows: TGTGCTCTTGGGGAATGCTACTCTGGGGGATCTCTCATCTTT. Its translation is CALGECYSGGSLIF.